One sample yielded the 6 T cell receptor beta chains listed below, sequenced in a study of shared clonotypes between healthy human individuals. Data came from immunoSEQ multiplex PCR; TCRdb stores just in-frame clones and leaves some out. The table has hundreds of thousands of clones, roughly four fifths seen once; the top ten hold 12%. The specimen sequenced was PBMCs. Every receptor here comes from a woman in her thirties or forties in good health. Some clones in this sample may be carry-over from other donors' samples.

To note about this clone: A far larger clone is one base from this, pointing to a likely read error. CDR3 sequence: CASSQEASSYNGQFF. In DNA form, the CDR3 reads TGTGCCAGCAGCCAAGAGGCGAGCTCCTACAATGGGCAGTTCTTC. J is TRBJ2-1 and V is TRBV4-2; D gene uncertain. CDR1 is LGHNA and CDR2 is YNFKEQ in the germline V gene. This CDR3 is 15 amino acids long.

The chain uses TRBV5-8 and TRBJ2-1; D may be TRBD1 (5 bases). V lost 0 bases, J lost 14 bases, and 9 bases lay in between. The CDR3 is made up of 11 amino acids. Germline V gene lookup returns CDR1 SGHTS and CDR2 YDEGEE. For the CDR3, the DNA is TGTGCCAGCAGCTTGGGCCCAGGGAAGTTCTTC. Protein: CASSLGPGKFF.

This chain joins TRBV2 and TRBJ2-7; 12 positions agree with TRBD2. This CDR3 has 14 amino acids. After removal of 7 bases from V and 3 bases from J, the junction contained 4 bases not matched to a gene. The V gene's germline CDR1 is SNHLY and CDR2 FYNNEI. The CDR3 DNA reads TGTGCCAGCAACCTAGCGGGAGGGAACTACGAGCAGTACTTC. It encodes CASNLAGGNYEQYF. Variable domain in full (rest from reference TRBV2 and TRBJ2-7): EPEVTQTPSHQVTQMGQEVILRCVPISNHLYFYWYRQILGQKVEFLVSFYNNEISEKSEIFDDQFSVERPDGSNFTLKIRSTKLEDSAMYFCASNLAGGNYEQYFGPGTRLTVT.

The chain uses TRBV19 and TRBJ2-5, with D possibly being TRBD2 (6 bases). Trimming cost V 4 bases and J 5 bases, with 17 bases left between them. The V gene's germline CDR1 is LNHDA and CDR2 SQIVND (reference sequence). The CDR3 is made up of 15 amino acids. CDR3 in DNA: TGTGCCAGTAGTACCCTCCTGGGGGGTCAGGAGACCCAGTACTTC. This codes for CASSTLLGGQETQYF.

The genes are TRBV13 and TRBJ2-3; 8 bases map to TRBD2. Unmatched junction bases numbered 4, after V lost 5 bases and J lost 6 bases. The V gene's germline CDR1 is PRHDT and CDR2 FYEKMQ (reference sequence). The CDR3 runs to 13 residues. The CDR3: CASSTSGSDTQYF. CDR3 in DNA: TGTGCCAGCAGCACAAGCGGGAGTGATACGCAGTATTTT.

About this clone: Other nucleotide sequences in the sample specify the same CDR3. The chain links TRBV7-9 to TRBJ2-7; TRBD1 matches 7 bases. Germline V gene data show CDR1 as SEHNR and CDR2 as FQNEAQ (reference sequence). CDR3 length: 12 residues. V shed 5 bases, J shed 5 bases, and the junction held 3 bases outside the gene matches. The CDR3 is CASSPDRDEQYF. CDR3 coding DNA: TGTGCCAGCAGCCCTGACAGGGACGAGCAGTACTTC.